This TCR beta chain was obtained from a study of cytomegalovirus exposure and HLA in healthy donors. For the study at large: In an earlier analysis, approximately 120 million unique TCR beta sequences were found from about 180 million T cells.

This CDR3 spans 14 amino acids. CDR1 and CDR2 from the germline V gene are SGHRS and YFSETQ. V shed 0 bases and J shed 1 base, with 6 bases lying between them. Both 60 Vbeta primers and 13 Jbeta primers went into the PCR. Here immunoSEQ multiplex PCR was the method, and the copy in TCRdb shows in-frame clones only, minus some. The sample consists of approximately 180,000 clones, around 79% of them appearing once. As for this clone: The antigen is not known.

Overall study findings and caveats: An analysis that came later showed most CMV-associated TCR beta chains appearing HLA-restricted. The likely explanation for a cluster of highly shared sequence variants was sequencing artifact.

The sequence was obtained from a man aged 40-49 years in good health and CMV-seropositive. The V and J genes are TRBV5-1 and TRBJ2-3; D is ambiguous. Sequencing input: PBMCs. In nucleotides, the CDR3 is TGCGCCAGCAGCTTGGGGCTGGGCACAGATACGCAGTATTTT. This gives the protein CASSLGLGTDTQYF.